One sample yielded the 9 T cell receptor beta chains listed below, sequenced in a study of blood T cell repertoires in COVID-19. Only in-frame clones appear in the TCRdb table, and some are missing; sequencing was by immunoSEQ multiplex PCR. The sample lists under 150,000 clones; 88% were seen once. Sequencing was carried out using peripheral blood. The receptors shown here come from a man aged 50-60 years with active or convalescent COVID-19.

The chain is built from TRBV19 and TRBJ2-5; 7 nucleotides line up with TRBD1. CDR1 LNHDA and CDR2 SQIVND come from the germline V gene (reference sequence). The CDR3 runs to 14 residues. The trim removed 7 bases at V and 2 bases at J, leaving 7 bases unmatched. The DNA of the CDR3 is TGTGCCAGTACTCGAGGGACAGCTCAAGAGACCCAGTACTTC. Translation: CASTRGTAQETQYF.

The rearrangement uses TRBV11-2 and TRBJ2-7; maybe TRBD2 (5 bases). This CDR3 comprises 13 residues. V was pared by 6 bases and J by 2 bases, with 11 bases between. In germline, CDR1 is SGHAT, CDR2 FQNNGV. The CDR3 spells CASRWTETYEQYF. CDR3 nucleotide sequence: TGTGCCAGCAGGTGGACTGAAACCTACGAGCAGTACTTC.

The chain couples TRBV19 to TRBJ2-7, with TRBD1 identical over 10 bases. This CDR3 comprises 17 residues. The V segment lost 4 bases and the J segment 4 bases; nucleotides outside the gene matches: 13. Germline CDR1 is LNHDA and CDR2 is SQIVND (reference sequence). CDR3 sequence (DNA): TGTGCCAGTAGTAACCACCGGGACAGGGGAGGTGGGTACGAGCAGTACTTC. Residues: CASSNHRDRGGGYEQYF.

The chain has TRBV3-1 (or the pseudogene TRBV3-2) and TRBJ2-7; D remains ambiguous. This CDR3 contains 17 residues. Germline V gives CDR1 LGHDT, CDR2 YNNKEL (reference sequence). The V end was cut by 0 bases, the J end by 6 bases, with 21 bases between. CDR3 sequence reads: CASSQDNFAAPFREQYF. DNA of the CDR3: TGTGCCAGCAGCCAAGATAATTTCGCGGCTCCCTTTCGCGAGCAGTACTTC.

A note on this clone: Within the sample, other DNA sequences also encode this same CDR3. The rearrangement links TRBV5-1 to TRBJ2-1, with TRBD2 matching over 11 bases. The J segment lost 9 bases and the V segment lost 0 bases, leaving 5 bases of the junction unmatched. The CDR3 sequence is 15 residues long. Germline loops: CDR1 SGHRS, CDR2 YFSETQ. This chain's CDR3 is CASSLELAGGGEQFF. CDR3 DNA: TGCGCCAGCAGCTTGGAGCTAGCGGGAGGAGGTGAGCAGTTCTTC.

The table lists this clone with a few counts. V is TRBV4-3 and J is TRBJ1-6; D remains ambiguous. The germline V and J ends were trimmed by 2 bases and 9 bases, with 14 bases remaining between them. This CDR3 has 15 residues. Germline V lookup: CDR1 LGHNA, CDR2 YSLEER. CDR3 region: CASSQHQEGFSPLHF. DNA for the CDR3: TGCGCCAGCAGCCAACACCAGGAGGGATTTTCACCCCTCCACTTT.

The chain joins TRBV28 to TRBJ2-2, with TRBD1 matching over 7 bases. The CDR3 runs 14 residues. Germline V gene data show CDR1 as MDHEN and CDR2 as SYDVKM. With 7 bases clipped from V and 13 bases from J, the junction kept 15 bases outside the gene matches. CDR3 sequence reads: CASTTGARRGVLFF. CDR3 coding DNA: TGTGCCAGCACCACAGGGGCTAGAAGAGGTGTGCTGTTTTTT.

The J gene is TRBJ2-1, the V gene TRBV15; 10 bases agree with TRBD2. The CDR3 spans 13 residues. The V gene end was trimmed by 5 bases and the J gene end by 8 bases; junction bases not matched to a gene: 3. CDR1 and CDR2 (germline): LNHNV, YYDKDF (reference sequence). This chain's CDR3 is CATSASGSYEQFF. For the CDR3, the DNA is TGTGCCACCAGCGCTAGCGGGAGCTATGAGCAGTTCTTC.

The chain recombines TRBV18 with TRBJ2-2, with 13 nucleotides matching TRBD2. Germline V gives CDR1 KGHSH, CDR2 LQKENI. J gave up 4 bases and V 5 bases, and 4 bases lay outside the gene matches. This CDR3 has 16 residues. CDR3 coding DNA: TGTGCCAGCTCATCGGGACTAGCGGGGTCCACCGGGGAGCTGTTTTTT. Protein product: CASSSGLAGSTGELFF.